The rows below give T cell receptor beta chains drawn from one sample of a study of T cells after yellow fever vaccination. TCRdb recomputed calls from the 5' RACE reads with MiXCR, one row per CDR3 protein. The table includes 300,000 or so distinct CDR3 sequences, about 8.3% detected once. The sequencing used PBMCs, collected around 45 days after the first yellow fever vaccination. Receptors were obtained from a man aged 18 to 30 who received the YFV17D yellow fever vaccine. CDR3s include the opening cysteine and the closing phenylalanine or tryptophan. D genes are given only for firm matches. Clone size, where shown, is once, few, many, or a class for clones that have expanded.

>TRBV6-5|TRBJ1-2|-|-
TGTGCCAGCAGTTATGGCGGGGAGGTGGGCTATGGCTACACCTTC
CASSYGGEVGYGYTF
>TRBV20-1|TRBJ2-3|-|-
TGCAGTGCTAGAGATTTTCGCCTGGGGACAGATACGCAGTATTTT
CSARDFRLGTDTQYF
>TRBV7-7|TRBJ2-3|few|-
TGTGCTAGCAGCTTAGAGAGGGACCTAACGCAGTATTTT
CASSLERDLTQYF
>TRBV20-1|TRBJ2-1|-|TRBD2
TGCAGTGCTCGGAGCGGGGGCGTCAATGAGCAGTTCTTC
CSARSGGVNEQFF
>TRBV6-5|TRBJ1-4|few|TRBD1
TGTGCCAGCAGTTCGGGACAGGGAGTTAATGAAAAACTGTTTTTT
CASSSGQGVNEKLFF
>TRBV18|TRBJ1-1|-|TRBD1
TGTGCCAGCTCACCACCGAATTATGAGGGGGCGACTGAAGCTTTCTTT
CASSPPNYEGATEAFF
>TRBV5-1|TRBJ1-1|-|-
TGCGCCAGCAGCCTGGGTGTCGCCGTGAACACTGAAGCTTTCTTT
CASSLGVAVNTEAFF
>TRBV5-1|TRBJ2-7|few|-
TGCGCCAGCAGCTTGGCCAAGGGGCTCTCACCTAGAGAGCAGTACTTC
CASSLAKGLSPREQYF
>TRBV6-5|TRBJ1-1|few|-
TGTGCCAGCAGTTACATCGGGGGCGTAGCTTTCTTT
CASSYIGGVAFF
>TRBV23-1|TRBJ2-7|-|-
TGCGCCAGCAGTCAATCCGCACAGTGCTCCTACGAGCAGTACTTC
CASSQSAQCSYEQYF
>TRBV27|TRBJ2-4|-|-
TGTGCCAGCAGTTTATTGGGGGGCAAGGACATTCAGTACTTC
CASSLLGGKDIQYF
>TRBV20-1|TRBJ1-5|-|-
TGCAGTGCTGGGTATAGCAATCAGCCCCAGCATTTT
CSAGYSNQPQHF
>TRBV30|TRBJ2-4|many|-
TGTGCCTGGAGTGTACTAGGCGGCGTCCTTTCGCTTCAGTACTTC
CAWSVLGGVLSLQYF
>TRBV7-9|TRBJ2-7|few|-
TGTGCCAGCAGCGCGCGCGGGAAACGCTACGAGCAGTACTTC
CASSARGKRYEQYF
>TRBV19|TRBJ2-3|few|-
TGTGCCAGTAGTATCGATAGGAATACGCAGTATTTT
CASSIDRNTQYF
>TRBV5-4|TRBJ2-3|few|-
TGTGCCAGCAGCTTGGGGCCGCTGGGCGCAGATACGCAGTATTTT
CASSLGPLGADTQYF
>TRBV18|TRBJ2-7|-|-
TGTGCCAGCTCACCCCGTGGAGGGGAGATCGAGCAGTACTTC
CASSPRGGEIEQYF
>TRBV6-1|TRBJ1-5|-|-
TGTGCCAGCATCAATCCCCGGGGACGCCCTAGGGGAAATCAGCCCCAGCATTTT
CASINPRGRPRGNQPQHF
>TRBV7-2|TRBJ2-3|many|-
TGTGCCAGCAGCTTAGATGGGTTAGGCACAGATACGCAGTATTTT
CASSLDGLGTDTQYF
>TRBV10-3|TRBJ1-1|-|-
TGTGCCATCAGTTCCCACGGACGGGATACGAACACTGAAGCTTTCTTT
CAISSHGRDTNTEAFF
>TRBV7-2|TRBJ2-1|few|TRBD2
TGTGCCAGCAGCTTATCCATCTCCGCAGCGGGGGGTATTGGGGCCTACAATGAGCAGTTCTTC
CASSLSISAAGGIGAYNEQFF
>TRBV4-3|TRBJ2-5|few|-
TGCGCCAGCAGCCAAGACAGGACAGTCCAAGAGACCCAGTACTTC
CASSQDRTVQETQYF
>TRBV4-3|TRBJ2-7|many|-
TGCGCCAGCAGCCGTGAACACAGGTATATCGACGAGCAGTACTTC
CASSREHRYIDEQYF
>TRBV2|TRBJ2-3|-|TRBD2
TGTGCCAGCAGTCCTGGCGTGGGGCGGGGGTATTACACAGATACGCAGTATTTT
CASSPGVGRGYYTDTQYF
>TRBV21-1|TRBJ1-5|few|-
TGTGCCAGCAGCCAATGGACACGGCATAGCAATCAGCCCCAGCATTTT
CASSQWTRHSNQPQHF
>TRBV4-1|TRBJ1-2|many|TRBD1
TGCGCCAGCAGCCGAGACAGGGGGTATGGCTACACCTTC
CASSRDRGYGYTF
>TRBV20-1|TRBJ1-2|few|-
TGCAGTGCGCCGACGACTAACTATGGCTACACCTTC
CSAPTTNYGYTF
>TRBV4-1|TRBJ2-3|many|TRBD2
TGCGCCAGCACCACGGGGGGTCGGACAGATACGCAGTATTTT
CASTTGGRTDTQYF
>TRBV9|TRBJ1-1|few|TRBD1
TGTGCCAGCAGCGTAGGTCGGACAGGGTGGGGCACTGAAGCTTTCTTT
CASSVGRTGWGTEAFF
>TRBV15|TRBJ1-2|few|-
TGTGCCACCACCGAACATTCTTCGCGTGGCTACACCTTC
CATTEHSSRGYTF
>TRBV5-1|TRBJ1-6|-|TRBD1
TGCGCCAGCAGCTTAACCGGGACAGGGGATAATTCACCCCTCCACTTT
CASSLTGTGDNSPLHF
>TRBV5-6|TRBJ1-2|few|-
TGTGCCAGCAGCTTGCATCGTCACTATGGCTACACCTTC
CASSLHRHYGYTF
>TRBV6-5|TRBJ1-2|few|-
TGTGCCAGCAGTTACTCAGGGGGGTCGCAAGGCTACACCTTC
CASSYSGGSQGYTF
>TRBV27|TRBJ2-1|-|TRBD2
TGTGCCAGCAGTTTCAACGGGGGGGGCCGCGAGCAGTTCTTC
CASSFNGGGREQFF
>TRBV10-3|TRBJ2-3|-|-
TGTGCCATCAGTGGAGGTAACACAGATACGCAGTATTTT
CAISGGNTDTQYF
>TRBV5-1|TRBJ2-2|few|TRBD1
TGCGCCGCAAAATCAGGGGGCGCCGGCACCGGGGAGCTGTTTTTT
CAAKSGGAGTGELFF
>TRBV4-1|TRBJ2-4|-|TRBD1
TGCGCCAGCAGCCAACAGACAGGGATAAACATTCAGTACTTC
CASSQQTGINIQYF
>TRBV12-3/TRBV12-4|TRBJ2-3|-|-
TGTGCCAGCAGTGTGACAGTGTCTGTTGATACGCAGTATTTT
CASSVTVSVDTQYF
>TRBV7-2|TRBJ2-5|-|-
TGTGCCAGCAGCGATTTGGTGGAGACCCAGTACTTC
CASSDLVETQYF
>TRBV30|TRBJ1-5|few|-
TGTGCCTGGAGTGGGTGGGGGGTCTTCAATCAGCCCCAGCATTTT
CAWSGWGVFNQPQHF
>TRBV12-5|TRBJ2-2|-|-
TGTGCTAGTGGTGGGGGACGTGCGAACACCGGGGAGCTGTTTTTT
CASGGGRANTGELFF
>TRBV5-1|TRBJ2-7|few|-
TGCGCCAGCAGCTCAGAGAGATACTACGAGCAGTACTTC
CASSSERYYEQYF
>TRBV7-2|TRBJ2-5|-|TRBD1
TGTGCCAGCAGCTTAGGACAGGGCCCAGAGACCCAGTACTTC
CASSLGQGPETQYF
>TRBV2|TRBJ1-1|few|TRBD1
TGTGCCAGCAGCAGACAGGGGGAGAACACTGAAGCTTTCTTT
CASSRQGENTEAFF
>TRBV5-1|TRBJ2-4|few|-
TGCGCCAGCAGCCCGGGGACCAAGGGGAATGGGGACATTCAGTACTTC
CASSPGTKGNGDIQYF
>TRBV19|TRBJ1-2|-|-
TGTGCCAGTAGTGATGTGGCCTATGGCTACACCTTC
CASSDVAYGYTF
>TRBV10-1|TRBJ2-3|few|-
TGCGCCAGCAGTGAGTCTTACACAGATACGCAGTATTTT
CASSESYTDTQYF
>TRBV7-8|TRBJ1-1|many|-
TGTGCCAGCAGCCCTCAGCCCTACGGCCAGGGAGAAGCTTTCTTT
CASSPQPYGQGEAFF
>TRBV5-6|TRBJ1-2|few|TRBD1
TGTGCCAGCAGCTTGACAGGGGTCCTCTATGGCTACACCTTC
CASSLTGVLYGYTF
>TRBV9|TRBJ2-7|-|-
TGTGCCAGCAGCGTAGGAGGAAACGAGGTTACCGAGCAGTACTTC
CASSVGGNEVTEQYF
>TRBV5-1|TRBJ2-1|few|TRBD2
TGCGCCAGCAGCTTGAATGCGGGGGGGCTCGGAGAGTCCTACAATGAGCAGTTCTTC
CASSLNAGGLGESYNEQFF
>TRBV10-3|TRBJ1-1|-|-
TGTGCCATCGCCAGCTTGAACACTGAAGCTTTCTTT
CAIASLNTEAFF